This TCR beta chain stems from a study of cytomegalovirus exposure and HLA in healthy donors. Notes on the study in general: Across all donors, roughly uniform sequencing depth was an assumption of the presence/absence analyses. Versus the approximately 670-donor mean, an Asian-associated ancestry cluster reportedly showed fewer N-insertions in a later analysis. Overall, approximately 150 TCR beta chains were annotated as cytomegalovirus-associated.

Germline V gene sequence: CDR1 ENHRY, CDR2 SYGVKD. With 4 bases clipped from V and 4 bases from J, the junction kept 4 bases outside the gene matches. The CDR3 runs to 14 residues. 60 Vbeta and 13 Jbeta primers were used in PCR. Libraries were prepared by immunoSEQ multiplex PCR; TCRdb keeps only in-frame clonotypes and omits some of them. There are about 190,000 clones in the sample; 65% to 85% occur only once, and around 1.6% lies in the top ten. In regard to this clone: Its antigen is as yet unknown.

V usage is TRBV10-3 and J usage is TRBJ2-3, with 8 bases lining up with TRBD2. The receptor was derived from a woman between 18 and 29 years old in good health and CMV-seronegative. Source material: PBMCs. DNA for the CDR3: TGTGCCATCAGTGGAGGAGCGGGAGCAGATACGCAGTATTTT. It specifies CAISGGAGADTQYF.